The 15 T cell receptor beta chains below come from one sample, sequenced in a study of T cell responses to AZD1222 COVID-19 vaccine (dated by TCRdb to about 2021). The library relied on the immunoSEQ multiplex PCR assay. TCRdb's version of the immuneACCESS table is confined to in-frame rearrangements and falls short of the full clone set. An unresolved V gene accounts for under half of the shortfall where checked; the remainder is of unknown origin. Within this sample are 120,000 to 150,000 clones, with 70% to 90% of them counted one time only. About 5% of the sample comes from the top ten. The time point label, as the study defines it: about 28 days (+/-7) after the second vaccine dose. Sequences were derived from peripheral blood, sampled 28 days after the second AZD1222 dose. Source of these receptors: an adult who received the AZD1222 COVID-19 vaccine.

Of note for this clone: Other DNA sequences in the sample encode the same CDR3. The J gene is TRBJ2-3, the V gene TRBV18; 10 nucleotides align to TRBD2. Per germline, CDR1 KGHSH and CDR2 LQKENI. The trim removed 1 base at V and 4 bases at J, leaving 2 bases unmatched. CDR3 length: 15 residues. The CDR3 reads CASSPLAGGSDTQYF. The CDR3 DNA follows: TGTGCCAGCTCACCACTAGCGGGAGGTTCAGATACGCAGTATTTT. Based on the CDR3 plus reference TRBV18 and TRBJ2-3, the full variable domain is NAGVMQNPRHLVRRRGQEARLRCSPMKGHSHVYWYRQLPEEGLKFMVYLQKENIIDESGMPKERFSAEFPKEGPSILRIQQVVRGDSAAYFCASSPLAGGSDTQYFGPGTRLTVL.

This chain joins TRBV6-1 and TRBJ1-2; TRBD1 might be the D (5 bases). CDR1 MNHNS and CDR2 SASEGT come from the germline V gene. V dropped 7 bases and J dropped 2 bases, with 17 bases sitting between them. The CDR3 length is 15 residues. CDR3 sequence reads: CASTPGGGINYGYTF. The CDR3 region has the DNA TGTGCCAGCACCCCCGGGGGGGGGATAAACTATGGCTACACCTTC.

V usage is TRBV19 and J usage is TRBJ1-1, with D perhaps matching TRBD1 (6 bases). V shed 6 bases and J shed 1 base, with 12 bases lying between them. The CDR3 is 14 amino acids. Germline lookup yields CDR1 LNHDA and CDR2 SQIVND (reference sequence). CDR3 loop: CASSDRNANTEAFF. The DNA of the CDR3 is TGTGCCAGTAGCGACAGGAATGCGAACACTGAAGCTTTCTTT.

V and J are TRBV28 and TRBJ1-1; 9 bases match TRBD1. The CDR3 has 14 amino acids. Trimming removed 4 bases from V and 5 bases from J; junction bases left unmatched: 5. Germline CDR1 is MDHEN and CDR2 is SYDVKM. DNA of the CDR3: TGTGCCAGCAGTTCGGGACAGGGTGAAACTGAAGCTTTCTTT. Translated, it gives CASSSGQGETEAFF.

The chain is built from TRBV21-1 and TRBJ2-7; the D segment call TRBD1 is taken from the table without a DNA check. TRBV21-1 is a pseudogene segment. There are 15 residues in the CDR3. The CDR3 coding sequence is TGTGCCAGCAGCAAAGCTTTTGGGCAGGGTCACGAGCAGTACTTC. Amino acids: CASSKAFGQGHEQYF.

CDR3 region: CASSSTGSYYGYTF. In nucleotides, the CDR3 is TGTGCCAGCAGTTCGACAGGCAGTTACTATGGCTACACCTTC. The chain uses TRBV28 and TRBJ1-2; TRBD1 might be the D (6 bases). V lost 4 bases and J 3 bases, leaving 12 bases between the germline ends. Looked up from germline, CDR1 is MDHEN and CDR2 is SYDVKM. The CDR3 length is 14 residues.

The V and J genes are TRBV6-2 or TRBV6-3 and TRBJ2-7, with a tentative D call TRBD1 (5 bases). The V gene's germline CDR1 is MNHEY and CDR2 SVGEGT. The CDR3 contains 15 residues. V lost 2 bases and J lost 5, with 16 bases in between. CDR3 sequence: CASSYPGRFHNEQYF. CDR3 nucleotides: TGTGCCAGCAGTTACCCAGGGCGGTTTCATAACGAGCAGTACTTC.

This rearrangement joins TRBV30 to TRBJ1-4; 7 bases map to TRBD1. J gave up 0 bases and V 2 bases, and 3 bases lay outside the gene matches. The CDR3 consists of 15 residues. CDR1 and CDR2 from the germline V gene are GTSNPN and SVGIG (reference sequence). For the CDR3, the DNA is TGTGCCTGGAGTCAGGGGGAAGCAACTAATGAAAAACTGTTTTTT. Its protein is CAWSQGEATNEKLFF.

The V and J genes are TRBV4-1 and TRBJ1-2; no firm D call. The V end lost 0 bases, the J end lost 4 bases, and 12 bases lay between the germline ends. The CDR3 runs to 15 residues. Germline V CDR1 and CDR2: MGHRA, YSYEKL. Here the CDR3 DNA reads TGCGCCAGCAGCCAAGAAGGGCCGGGTGGCTATGGCTACACCTTC. Protein sequence: CASSQEGPGGYGYTF.

The chain couples TRBV19 to TRBJ1-2, with no clear D. CDR1 and CDR2 from the germline V gene are LNHDA and SQIVND (reference sequence). Between the trimmed V and J ends, which lost 5 bases and 4 bases, there was a span of 14 bases. The length of the CDR3 is 14 residues. The CDR3 nucleotides read TGTGCCAGTAGTCCGGACTCTTGGGGCTATGGCTACACCTTC. Translation gives CASSPDSWGYGYTF.

This chain joins TRBV7-8 and TRBJ2-7; D perhaps matches TRBD1 (5 bases). The V gene lost 1 base and the J gene lost 6 bases, with 13 bases spanning the gap. CDR1 is SGHVS, CDR2 FQNEAQ, per germline. CDR3 length: 14 residues. CDR3 residues: CASSLDRLVFEQYF. Written as DNA, the CDR3 is TGTGCCAGCAGCTTAGACAGGTTAGTCTTCGAGCAGTACTTC.

The chain is built from TRBV5-8 and TRBJ2-2; 7 bases agree with TRBD1. V dropped 4 bases and J dropped 3; count of bases not matched to a gene: 9. Germline V CDR1 and CDR2: SGHTS, YDEGEE. The CDR3 is 16 residues long. CDR3 nucleotide sequence: TGTGCCAGCAGCGCTGGGACAGACCTGGACACCGGGGAGCTGTTTTTT. This codes for CASSAGTDLDTGELFF.

This chain connects TRBV6-5 to TRBJ2-3; D may be TRBD2 (6 bases). Germline lookup yields CDR1 MNHEY and CDR2 SVGAGI. CDR3 size: 16 residues. Between the trimmed V and J ends, which lost 0 bases and 0 bases, there was a span of 10 bases. The CDR3 nucleotides read TGTGCCAGCAGTTACTCGGGCGGGGAGAGCACAGATACGCAGTATTTT. Amino acids: CASSYSGGESTDTQYF.

The J gene is TRBJ1-2, the V gene TRBV5-4; D uncertain. V shed 4 bases and J shed 1 base, with 17 bases lying between them. The CDR3 covers 16 residues. Germline V gene sequence: CDR1 SGHNT, CDR2 YYREEE (reference sequence). CDR3 nucleotide sequence: TGTGCCAGCAGCCAGGTAATAAGAGGAAGTAACTATGGCTACACCTTC. Its translation: CASSQVIRGSNYGYTF.

The V gene is TRBV28, the J gene TRBJ1-1, with 9 bases matching TRBD1. The CDR3 totals 15 residues. Germline trimming cut 4 bases from V and 1 base from J; bases unmatched to any gene: 4. Germline V gene lookup returns CDR1 MDHEN and CDR2 SYDVKM. The CDR3 DNA sequence: TGTGCCAGCAGTTCCTACAGGGGGCGGAACACTGAAGCTTTCTTT. Its protein is CASSSYRGRNTEAFF. Full variable domain (outside the CDR3, taken from reference TRBV28 and TRBJ1-1): DVKVTQSSRYLVKRTGEKVFLECVQDMDHENMFWYRQDPGLGLRLIYFSYDVKMKEKGDIPEGYSVSREKKERFSLILESASTNQTSMYLCASSSYRGRNTEAFFGQGTRLTVV.